This T cell receptor (beta chain) appears in the sequencing data of a study of blood T cell repertoires in COVID-19. Clones were sequenced by immunoSEQ multiplex PCR, and TCRdb holds only the in-frame ones, with some missing. The sample includes under 200,000 clones, approximately 87% of them seen just once. This CDR3 contains 17 residues. V lost 3 bases to trimming and J lost 2 bases; unmatched junction nucleotides: 10. CDR1 and CDR2 from the germline V gene are LGHDT and YNNKEL (reference sequence). Sequencing was performed on PBMCs or T cells enriched from blood (not recorded which). The rearrangement joins TRBV3-1 (or the pseudogene TRBV3-2) to TRBJ2-5; 9 bases agree with TRBD1. This clonotype originated in a woman between 50 and 59 years old who had recovered from COVID-19. Here the CDR3 DNA reads TGTGCCAGCAGCCACCTAACAGGGGGCCTCGGTCAAGAGACCCAGTACTTC. It encodes CASSHLTGGLGQETQYF.